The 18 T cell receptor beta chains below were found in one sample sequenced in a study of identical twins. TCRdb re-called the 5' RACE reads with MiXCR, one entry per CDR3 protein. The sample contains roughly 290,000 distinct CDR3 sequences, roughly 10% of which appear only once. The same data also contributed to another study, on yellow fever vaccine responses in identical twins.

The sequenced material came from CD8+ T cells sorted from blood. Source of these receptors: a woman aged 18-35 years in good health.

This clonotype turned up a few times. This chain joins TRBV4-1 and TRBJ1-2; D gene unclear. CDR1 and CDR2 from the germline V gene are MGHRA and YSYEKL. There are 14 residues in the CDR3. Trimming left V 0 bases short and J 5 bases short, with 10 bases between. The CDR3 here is CASSQEIAEYGYTF. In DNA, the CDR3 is TGCGCCAGCAGCCAAGAGATAGCCGAGTATGGCTACACCTTC.

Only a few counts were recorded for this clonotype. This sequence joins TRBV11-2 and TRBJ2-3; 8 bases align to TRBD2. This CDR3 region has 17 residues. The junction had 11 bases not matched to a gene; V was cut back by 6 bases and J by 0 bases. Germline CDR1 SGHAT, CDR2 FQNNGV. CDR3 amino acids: CASRPSGGGLSTDTQYF. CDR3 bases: TGTGCCAGCAGGCCTTCGGGGGGGGGACTAAGCACAGATACGCAGTATTTT.

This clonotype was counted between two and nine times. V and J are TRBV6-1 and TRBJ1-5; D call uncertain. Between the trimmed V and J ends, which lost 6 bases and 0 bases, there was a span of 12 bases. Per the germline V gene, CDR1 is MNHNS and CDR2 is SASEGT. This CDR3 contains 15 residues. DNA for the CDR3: TGTGCCAGCAGCCCGACCGCTTATAGCAATCAGCCCCAGCATTTT. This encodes CASSPTAYSNQPQHF.

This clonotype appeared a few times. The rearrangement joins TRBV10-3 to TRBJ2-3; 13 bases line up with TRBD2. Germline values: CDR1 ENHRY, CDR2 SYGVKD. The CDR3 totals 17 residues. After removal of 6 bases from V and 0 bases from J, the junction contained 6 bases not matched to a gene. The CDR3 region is CAISPGTSGMSTDTQYF. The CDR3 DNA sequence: TGTGCCATCAGCCCCGGGACTAGCGGGATGAGCACAGATACGCAGTATTTT.

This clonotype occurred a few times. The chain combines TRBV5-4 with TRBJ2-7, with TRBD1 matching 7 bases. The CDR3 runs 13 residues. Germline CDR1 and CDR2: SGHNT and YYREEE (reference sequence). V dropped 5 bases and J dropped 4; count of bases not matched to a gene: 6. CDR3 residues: CASRIGGRYEQYF. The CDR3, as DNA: TGTGCCAGCAGAATAGGGGGCCGGTACGAGCAGTACTTC.

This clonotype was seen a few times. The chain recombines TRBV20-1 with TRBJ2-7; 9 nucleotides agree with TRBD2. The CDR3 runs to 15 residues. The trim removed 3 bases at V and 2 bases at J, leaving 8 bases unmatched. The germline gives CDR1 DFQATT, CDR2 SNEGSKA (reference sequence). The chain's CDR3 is CSARGSGGPTYEQYF. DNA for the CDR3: TGCAGTGCTAGGGGCAGCGGGGGGCCGACCTACGAGCAGTACTTC.

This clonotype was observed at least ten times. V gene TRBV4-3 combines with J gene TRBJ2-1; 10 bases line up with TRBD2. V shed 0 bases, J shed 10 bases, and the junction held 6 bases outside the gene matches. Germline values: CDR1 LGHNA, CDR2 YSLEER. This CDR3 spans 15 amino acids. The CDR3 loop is CASSQESLAGVEQFF. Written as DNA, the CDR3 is TGCGCCAGCAGCCAAGAGAGCCTAGCGGGAGTGGAGCAGTTCTTC.

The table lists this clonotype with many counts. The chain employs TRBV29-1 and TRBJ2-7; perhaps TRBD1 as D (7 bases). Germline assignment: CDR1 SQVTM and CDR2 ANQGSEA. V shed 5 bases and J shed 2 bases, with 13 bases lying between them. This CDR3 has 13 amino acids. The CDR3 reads CSVLTGEAYEQYF. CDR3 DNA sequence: TGCAGCGTTCTTACAGGGGAGGCCTACGAGCAGTACTTC.

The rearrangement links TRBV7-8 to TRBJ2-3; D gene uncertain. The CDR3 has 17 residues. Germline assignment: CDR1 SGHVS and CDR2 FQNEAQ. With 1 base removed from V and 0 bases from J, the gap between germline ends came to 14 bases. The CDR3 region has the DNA TGTGCCAGCAGCTTAGGTTCCAGGCTAACTAGCACAGATACGCAGTATTTT. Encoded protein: CASSLGSRLTSTDTQYF.

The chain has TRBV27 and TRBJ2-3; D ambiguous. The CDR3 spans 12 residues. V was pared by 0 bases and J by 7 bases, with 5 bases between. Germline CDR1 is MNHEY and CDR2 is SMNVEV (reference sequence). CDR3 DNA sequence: TGTGCCAGCAGTTTATCTCCGAATACGCAGTATTTT. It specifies CASSLSPNTQYF.

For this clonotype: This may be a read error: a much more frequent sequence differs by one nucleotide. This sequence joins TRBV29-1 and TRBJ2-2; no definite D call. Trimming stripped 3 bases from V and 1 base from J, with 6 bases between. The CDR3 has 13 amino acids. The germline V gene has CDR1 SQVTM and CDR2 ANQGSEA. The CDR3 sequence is CSVDWENTGELFF. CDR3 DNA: TGCAGCGTTGACTGGGAGAACACCGGGGAGCTGTTTTTT.

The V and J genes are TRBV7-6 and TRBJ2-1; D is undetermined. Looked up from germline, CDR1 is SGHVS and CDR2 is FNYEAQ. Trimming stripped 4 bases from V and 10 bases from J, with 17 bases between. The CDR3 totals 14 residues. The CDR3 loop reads CASSSIVGSTEQFF. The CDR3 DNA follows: TGTGCCAGCAGCTCCATCGTGGGGTCCACCGAGCAGTTCTTC.

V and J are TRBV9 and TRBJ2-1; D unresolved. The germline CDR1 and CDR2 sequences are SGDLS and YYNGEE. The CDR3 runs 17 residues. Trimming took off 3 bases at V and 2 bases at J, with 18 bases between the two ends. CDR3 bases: TGTGCCAGCAGCGCACCCGCTAAAGCCCCCGCCTACAATGAGCAGTTCTTC. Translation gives CASSAPAKAPAYNEQFF.

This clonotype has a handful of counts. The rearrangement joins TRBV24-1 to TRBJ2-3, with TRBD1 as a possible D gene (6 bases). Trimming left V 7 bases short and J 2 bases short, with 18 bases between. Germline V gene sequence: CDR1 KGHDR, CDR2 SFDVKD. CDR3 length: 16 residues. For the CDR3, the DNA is TGTGCCACCAGCGGGACACAACAAATCACCACAGATACGCAGTATTTT. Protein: CATSGTQQITTDTQYF.

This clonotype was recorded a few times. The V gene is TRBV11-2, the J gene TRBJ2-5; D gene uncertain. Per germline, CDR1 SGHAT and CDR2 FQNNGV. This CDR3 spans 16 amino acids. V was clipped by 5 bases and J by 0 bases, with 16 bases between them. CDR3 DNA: TGTGCCAGCAGCCCAGACACGACGGTGGACCAAGAGACCCAGTACTTC. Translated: CASSPDTTVDQETQYF.

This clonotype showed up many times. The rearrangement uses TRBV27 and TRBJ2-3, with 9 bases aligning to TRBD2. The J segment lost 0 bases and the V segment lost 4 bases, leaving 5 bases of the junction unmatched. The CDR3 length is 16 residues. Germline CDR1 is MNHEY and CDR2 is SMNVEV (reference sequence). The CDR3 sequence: CASSYSSGASTDTQYF. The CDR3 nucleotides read TGTGCCAGCAGTTATTCTAGCGGGGCGAGCACAGATACGCAGTATTTT.

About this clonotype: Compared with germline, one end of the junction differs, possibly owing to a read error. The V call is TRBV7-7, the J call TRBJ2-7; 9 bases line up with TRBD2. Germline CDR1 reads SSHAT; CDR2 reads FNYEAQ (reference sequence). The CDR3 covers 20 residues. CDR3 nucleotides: TGTGCTAGCAGCCCCCTTGTGGTAGCGGGAGCGCCCGCATTCGGGGACGAGCAGTACTTC. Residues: CASSPLVVAGAPAFGDEQYF.

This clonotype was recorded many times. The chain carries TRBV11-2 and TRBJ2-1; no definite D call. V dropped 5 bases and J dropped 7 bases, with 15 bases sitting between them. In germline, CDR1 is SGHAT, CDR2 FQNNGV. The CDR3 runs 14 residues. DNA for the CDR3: TGTGCCAGCAGCGCGGCTAGATCAAGGAATGAGCAGTTCTTC. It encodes CASSAARSRNEQFF.